The 18 T cell receptor beta chains reported below all come from one sample, sequenced in a study of cytomegalovirus exposure and HLA in healthy donors. This PCR relied on a set of 60 Vbeta primers and 13 Jbeta primers. Sequencing was performed with immunoSEQ multiplex PCR; in TCRdb, only in-frame clones are kept and a portion is missing. This sample yields about 150,000 clones, of which less than 80% are seen a single time; approximately 2.1% belongs to the top ten. Sequencing was performed on PBMCs. Every receptor here comes from a man aged 30 to 45 in good health and CMV-seronegative.

The genes are TRBV5-6 and TRBJ2-7; D possibly corresponds to TRBD1 (7 bases). This CDR3 contains 14 residues. Germline loops: CDR1 SGHDT, CDR2 YYEEEE. V lost 1 base and J lost 3, with 11 bases in between. The CDR3 nucleotides are TGTGCCAGCAGCTTGAGACAGGGAGGCTACGAGCAGTACTTC. It translates to CASSLRQGGYEQYF.

The chain employs TRBV9 and TRBJ1-3, with D possibly matching TRBD1 (5 bases). V was clipped by 4 bases and J by 3 bases, with 23 bases between them. CDR3 size: 18 residues. Germline CDR1 reads SGDLS; CDR2 reads YYNGEE. CDR3 DNA: TGTGCCAGCAGCAACCCCACCAGGGAGGCCAATGTTGGAAACACCATATATTTT. This translates into CASSNPTREANVGNTIYF.

The J gene is TRBJ1-1, the V gene TRBV5-1, with TRBD1 identical over 10 bases. Germline CDR1 is SGHRS and CDR2 is YFSETQ. V trimming: 2 bases; J trimming: 1 base; junction bases outside the gene matches: 2. The CDR3 has 15 amino acids. This CDR3 reads CASSFRTGGNTEAFF. CDR3 coding DNA: TGCGCCAGCAGCTTCCGGACAGGGGGGAACACTGAAGCTTTCTTT. The full variable domain, with the rest looked up from reference TRBV5-1 and TRBJ1-1, is KAGVTQTPRYLIKTRGQQVTLSCSPISGHRSVSWYQQTPGQGLQFLFEYFSETQRNKGNFPGRFSGRQFSNSRSEMNVSTLELGDSALYLCASSFRTGGNTEAFFGQGTRLTVV.

The genes are TRBV2 and TRBJ2-3; the match to TRBD1 covers 9 bases. Germline CDR1 and CDR2: SNHLY and FYNNEI. The CDR3 is 16 residues long. The junction had 4 bases not matched to a gene; V was cut back by 0 bases and J by 3 bases. The CDR3 loop reads CASSEATGGRTDTQYF. The CDR3 nucleotides are TGTGCCAGCAGTGAAGCGACAGGGGGTAGGACAGATACGCAGTATTTT.

The chain links TRBV14 to TRBJ2-2; 8 nucleotides agree with TRBD1. Trimming at V came to 4 bases and at J to 4 bases, leaving 5 bases not matched to a gene. This CDR3 contains 15 residues. Germline V gives CDR1 SGHDN, CDR2 FVKESK. The chain's CDR3 is CASSPATGGTGELFF. The DNA of the CDR3 is TGTGCCAGCAGCCCTGCTACAGGGGGCACCGGGGAGCTGTTTTTT. Full variable domain (remainder filled in from reference TRBV14 and TRBJ2-2): EAGVTQFPSHSVIEKGQTVTLRCDPISGHDNLYWYRRVMGKEIKFLLHFVKESKQDESGMPNNRFLAERTGGTYSTLKVQPAELEDSGVYFCASSPATGGTGELFFGEGSRLTVL.

This chain joins TRBV4-2 and TRBJ2-5; 8 bases agree with TRBD2. This CDR3 contains 17 residues. The V segment lost 0 bases and the J segment 4 bases; nucleotides outside the gene matches: 10. The germline gives CDR1 LGHNA, CDR2 YNFKEQ. CDR3 in DNA: TGTGCCAGCAGCCAAGATCGAGGTAGCGGGGCGTCAGAGACCCAGTACTTC. Its protein is CASSQDRGSGASETQYF.

Note on this clone: An end of the junction differs from the germline gene, which may be a read error. V gene TRBV2 combines with J gene TRBJ1-5, with TRBD1 identical over 8 bases. The germline V gene encodes CDR1 SNHLY and CDR2 FYNNEI. The CDR3 is made up of 12 amino acids. CDR3 residues: CASRDRSQPQNF. In DNA, the CDR3 is TGTGCCAGCCGGGACAGGAGTCAGCCCCAGAATTTT. The complete variable domain, with remaining parts taken from reference TRBV2 and TRBJ1-5, reads EPEVTQTPSHQVTQMGQEVILRCVPISNHLYFYWYRQILGQKVEFLVSFYNNEISEKSEIFDDQFSVERPDGSNFTLKIRSTKLEDSAMYFCASRDRSQPQNFGDGTRLSIL.

CDR3 region: CASSLGDRVGGQYF. In DNA form, the CDR3 reads TGCGCCAGCAGCTTGGGGGACAGGGTGGGCGGGCAGTACTTC. V gene TRBV5-1 combines with J gene TRBJ2-7; 9 bases map to TRBD1. The CDR3 totals 14 residues. J gave up 9 bases and V 0 bases, and 7 bases lay outside the gene matches. Germline lookup yields CDR1 SGHRS and CDR2 YFSETQ.

The chain uses TRBV4-3 and TRBJ2-1, with TRBD2 matching over 16 bases. V lost 4 bases to trimming and J lost 7 bases; unmatched junction nucleotides: 7. Germline assignment: CDR1 LGHNA and CDR2 YSLEER. The CDR3 loop spans 17 amino acids. Here the CDR3 DNA reads TGCGCCAGCAGCCCTCAGGGACTAGCGGGGGGGCGGAATGAGCAGTTCTTC. Translation gives CASSPQGLAGGRNEQFF.

The chain joins TRBV4-2 to TRBJ2-7, with 10 bases aligning to TRBD2. From germline, CDR1 is LGHNA and CDR2 YNFKEQ. The CDR3 loop spans 15 amino acids. J lost 4 bases, V lost 3 bases, and 6 bases had no gene match. The CDR3 loop reads CASSHPLAGAYEQYF. The CDR3 nucleotides read TGTGCCAGCAGCCACCCCCTAGCGGGGGCTTACGAGCAGTACTTC.

The chain combines TRBV28 with TRBJ2-4; tentative D call: TRBD1 (5 bases). V gave up 0 bases and J gave up 2 bases, with 11 bases separating them. Germline CDR1 reads MDHEN; CDR2 reads SYDVKM. This CDR3 comprises 16 residues. CDR3 residues: CASSLWQGASKNIQYF. The CDR3 DNA sequence: TGTGCCAGCAGTTTATGGCAGGGTGCTTCCAAAAACATTCAGTACTTC. Filled out from reference TRBV28 and TRBJ2-4, the complete variable domain reads DVKVTQSSRYLVKRTGEKVFLECVQDMDHENMFWYRQDPGLGLRLIYFSYDVKMKEKGDIPEGYSVSREKKERFSLILESASTNQTSMYLCASSLWQGASKNIQYFGAGTRLSVL.

This clone was seen more than once but under ten times. Its ends do not fully match the called genes, so a read error is possible. The CDR3 coding sequence is TGTGCCAGCAGCTTGGGGCTCTATCAGCCCCAGAATTTT. Translation gives CASSLGLYQPQNF. This sequence joins TRBV7-3 and TRBJ1-5; TRBD1 is a possible D gene (5 bases). There are 13 residues in the CDR3. Germline CDR1 reads SGHTA; CDR2 reads FQGTGA.

This clone has just one count. A read error may produce the germline difference seen at one junction end. The J gene is TRBJ2-3, the V gene TRBV27, with 10 positions matching TRBD2. In germline, CDR1 is MNHEY, CDR2 SMNVEV (reference sequence). CDR3 size: 12 residues. The chain's CDR3 is CASRLPGLASVF. CDR3 sequence (DNA): TGTGCCAGCAGGCTGCCGGGACTAGCGTCCGTATTT.

The J gene is TRBJ2-7, the V gene TRBV7-9; TRBD1 matches 9 bases. V lost 5 bases and J lost 6; bases outside the gene matches: 14. CDR1 SEHNR and CDR2 FQNEAQ come from the germline V gene (reference sequence). The CDR3 covers 16 residues. DNA of the CDR3: TGTGCCAGCAGCACCCGGGACAGGGTTCCTGGGGGCGAGCAGTACTTC. This translates into CASSTRDRVPGGEQYF.

The chain recombines TRBV4-3 with TRBJ2-1; D remains unclear. The CDR3 runs 14 residues. V lost 0 bases, J lost 5 bases, and 8 bases lay in between. Germline lookup yields CDR1 LGHNA and CDR2 YSLEER. The CDR3 loop is CASSQDYTNNEQFF. CDR3 nucleotide sequence: TGCGCCAGCAGCCAAGATTACACGAACAATGAGCAGTTCTTC.

The V and J genes are TRBV10-3 and TRBJ2-5, with 7 bases lining up with TRBD1. This CDR3 spans 16 amino acids. Germline V gives CDR1 ENHRY, CDR2 SYGVKD. The V gene end was trimmed by 0 bases and the J gene end by 11 bases; junction bases not matched to a gene: 15. The CDR3 is CAISESTKGALCEQYF. The DNA for the CDR3 is TGTGCCATCAGTGAGTCGACTAAGGGGGCCCTTTGTGAGCAGTACTTC.

This rearrangement joins TRBV28 to TRBJ1-2; 12 nucleotides agree with TRBD1. V shed 6 bases and J 4 bases; nucleotides not matched to a gene: 9. Germline V lookup: CDR1 MDHEN, CDR2 SYDVKM. This CDR3 region has 16 residues. CDR3 bases: TGTGCCAGCAGCGCCACCGGGACAGGGGGCGGCTATGGCTACACCTTC. Residues: CASSATGTGGGYGYTF.

The chain links TRBV9 to TRBJ2-1, with D maybe TRBD2 (6 bases). Trimming cost V 1 base and J 16 bases, with 15 bases left between them. This CDR3 comprises 12 residues. Germline assignment: CDR1 SGDLS and CDR2 YYNGEE. CDR3 sequence (DNA): TGTGCCAGCAGCGTAACTGGAGGGCCCCACTTCTTC. As protein: CASSVTGGPHFF.